This T cell receptor (beta chain) derives from a study of metastatic and nonmetastatic thyroid tumors. TCRdb re-clonotyped the PCR reads via MiXCR. Counted here are approximately 29,000 clones, about 32% occurring once; the ten biggest clones make up about 32%. Many counts were recorded for this clone. Every patient was untreated before thyroid surgery. Trimming took off 1 base at V and 2 bases at J, with 9 bases between the two ends. The CDR3 has 15 amino acids. Germline V CDR1 and CDR2: LGHDT, YNNKEL (reference sequence). The chain joins TRBV3-1 to TRBJ2-1; no reliable D call. This TCR came from a female donor with papillary thyroid cancer or a benign thyroid nodule (not recorded which). Some clones in this sample may be carry-over from other donors' samples. Sequencing was done on a sample of blood. CDR3 residues: CASSQGGSPYNEQFF. As DNA, the CDR3 is TGTGCCAGCAGCCAAGGGGGTAGTCCCTACAATGAGCAGTTCTTC.